This T cell receptor (beta chain) was identified in a study of T cell responses to AZD1222 COVID-19 vaccine. The table came from immunoSEQ multiplex PCR; TCRdb's copy has only in-frame clones and leaves some out. Here the sample spans 120,000 or so clones, about 85% being singletons. Trimming took 6 bases from V and 7 from J, leaving 20 bases between them. This CDR3 has 15 residues. The germline V gene encodes CDR1 MDHEN and CDR2 SYDVKM. This chain connects TRBV28 to TRBJ2-3, with D possibly matching TRBD1 (8 bases). The TCR was taken from an adult in good health. The sample here was peripheral blood, taken on day 0 of AZD1222 vaccination. In DNA form, the CDR3 reads TGTGCCAGCAGCCTGACAGGGGAGGGGGGAAATACGCAGTATTTT. Residues: CASSLTGEGGNTQYF.